The sequence of this TCR beta chain was determined in a study of spatial heterogeneity in lung cancer. Study-wide results and caveats: The appearance of ubiquitous expanded tumor TCRs in blood was greater at resection than follow-up.

V was cut by 0 bases and J by 0 bases, with 13 bases left in between. The germline V gene encodes CDR1 SGDLS and CDR2 YYNGEE. The length of the CDR3 is 17 residues. TCRdb reprocessed the 5' RACE reads with MiXCR, giving one entry per CDR3 protein. Of tens of thousands of distinct CDR3 sequences in the sample, 10% to 15% are singletons; the top ten hold 35% to 50%. Noted time point: sample taken at primary tumor resection. For this clonotype: What it recognizes is unknown. Likely a read error: the CDR3 ends without its conserved phenylalanine or tryptophan.

The receptor comes from a male donor with early-stage non-small cell lung cancer. V is TRBV9 and J is TRBJ1-5, with unresolved D. Specimen: PBMCs, collected at surgery. In nucleotides, the CDR3 is TGTGCCAGCAGCGTAGGGCCGGCACCTTATAGCAATCAGCCCCAGCATTCT. This encodes CASSVGPAPYSNQPQHS.